This TCR beta chain comes out of a study of blood T cell repertoires in COVID-19. Across the whole study: The study drew acute and convalescent COVID-19 samples from the United States, Italy and Spain. Nucleic acid was either cDNA or gDNA, and it came from T cells, B-cell-depleted T cells, or PBMCs.

Generated by immunoSEQ multiplex PCR, the TCRdb table keeps only in-frame clones and is missing some. The sample contains approximately 150,000 clones, 70% to 90% of which appear only once. This TCR was sampled from a human donor in a cohort sampled during active COVID-19. The sequenced material came from peripheral blood.

The CDR3 here is CSVEEDRGHAHEQYF. The CDR3 nucleotides read TGCAGCGTTGAAGAGGACAGGGGTCATGCCCACGAGCAGTACTTC. The V gene is TRBV29-1, the J gene TRBJ2-7; 9 bases are shared with TRBD1. The CDR3 has 15 amino acids. The J segment lost 5 bases and the V segment lost 0 bases, leaving 8 bases of the junction unmatched. The germline gives CDR1 SQVTM, CDR2 ANQGSEA.